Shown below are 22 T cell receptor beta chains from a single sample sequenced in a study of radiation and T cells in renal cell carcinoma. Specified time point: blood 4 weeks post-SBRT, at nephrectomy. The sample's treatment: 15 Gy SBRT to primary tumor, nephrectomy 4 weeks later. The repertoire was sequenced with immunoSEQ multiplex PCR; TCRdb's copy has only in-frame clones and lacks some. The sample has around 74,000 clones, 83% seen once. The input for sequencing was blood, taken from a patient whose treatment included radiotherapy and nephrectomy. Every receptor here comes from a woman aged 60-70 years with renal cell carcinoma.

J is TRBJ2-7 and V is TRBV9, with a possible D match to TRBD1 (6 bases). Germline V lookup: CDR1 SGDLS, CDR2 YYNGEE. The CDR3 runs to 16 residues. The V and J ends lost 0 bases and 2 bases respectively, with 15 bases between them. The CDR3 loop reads CASSVDGGPFPYEQYF. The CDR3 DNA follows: TGTGCCAGCAGCGTAGATGGGGGCCCATTCCCCTACGAGCAGTACTTC.

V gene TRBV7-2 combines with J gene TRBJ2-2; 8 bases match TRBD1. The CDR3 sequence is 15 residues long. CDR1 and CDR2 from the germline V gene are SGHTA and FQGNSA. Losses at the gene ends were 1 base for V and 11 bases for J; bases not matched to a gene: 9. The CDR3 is CASSLDAGRGRELFF. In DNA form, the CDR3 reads TGTGCCAGCAGCTTAGATGCGGGCAGGGGGCGCGAGCTGTTTTTT.

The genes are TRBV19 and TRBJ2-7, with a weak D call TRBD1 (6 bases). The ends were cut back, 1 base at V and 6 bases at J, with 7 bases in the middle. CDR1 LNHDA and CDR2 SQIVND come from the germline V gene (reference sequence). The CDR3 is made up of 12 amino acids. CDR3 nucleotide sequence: TGTGCCAGTAGTATAGTAGGGGGCGAGCAGTACTTC. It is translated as CASSIVGGEQYF.

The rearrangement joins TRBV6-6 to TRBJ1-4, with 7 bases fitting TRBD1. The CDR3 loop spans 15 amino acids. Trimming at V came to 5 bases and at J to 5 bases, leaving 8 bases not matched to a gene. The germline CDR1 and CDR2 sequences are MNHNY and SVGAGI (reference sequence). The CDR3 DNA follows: TGTGCCAGCAGTGTCCCGAGGGGGCGCAATGAAAAACTGTTTTTT. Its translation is CASSVPRGRNEKLFF.

The chain's CDR3 is CASSSRLAGLYEQYF. CDR3 sequence (DNA): TGTGCCAGCAGCTCCCGTCTAGCGGGGCTTTACGAGCAGTACTTC. The chain is built from TRBV13 and TRBJ2-5; TRBD2 matches 9 bases. The J call may be wrong; the DNA end is better matched by TRBJ2-7. CDR1 and CDR2 from the germline V gene are PRHDT and FYEKMQ (reference sequence). The CDR3 runs 15 residues.

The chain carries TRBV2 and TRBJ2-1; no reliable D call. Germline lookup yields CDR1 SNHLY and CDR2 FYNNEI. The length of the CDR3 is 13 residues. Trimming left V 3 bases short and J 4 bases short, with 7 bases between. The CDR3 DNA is TGTGCCAGCAGTGACAGCAGATACAATGAGCAGTTCTTC. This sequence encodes CASSDSRYNEQFF.

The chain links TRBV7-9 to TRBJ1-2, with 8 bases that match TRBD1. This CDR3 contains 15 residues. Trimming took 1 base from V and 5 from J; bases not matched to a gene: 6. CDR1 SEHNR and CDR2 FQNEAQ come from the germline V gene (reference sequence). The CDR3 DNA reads TGTGCCAGCAGCTTAGGAGGACAGGGTTCGTATGGCTACACCTTC. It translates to CASSLGGQGSYGYTF.

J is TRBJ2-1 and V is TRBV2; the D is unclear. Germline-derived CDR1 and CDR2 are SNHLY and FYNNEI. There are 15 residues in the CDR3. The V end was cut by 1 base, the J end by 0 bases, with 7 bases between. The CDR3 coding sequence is TGTGCCAGCAGTGAAGGCCCGAGCTCCTACAATGAGCAGTTCTTC. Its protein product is CASSEGPSSYNEQFF.

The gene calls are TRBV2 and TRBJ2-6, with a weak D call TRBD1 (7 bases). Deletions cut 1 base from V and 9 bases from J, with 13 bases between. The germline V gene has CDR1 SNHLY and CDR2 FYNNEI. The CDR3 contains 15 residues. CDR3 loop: CASSEDRGGGNVLTF. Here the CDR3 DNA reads TGTGCCAGCAGTGAAGACAGGGGAGGAGGCAACGTCCTGACTTTC.

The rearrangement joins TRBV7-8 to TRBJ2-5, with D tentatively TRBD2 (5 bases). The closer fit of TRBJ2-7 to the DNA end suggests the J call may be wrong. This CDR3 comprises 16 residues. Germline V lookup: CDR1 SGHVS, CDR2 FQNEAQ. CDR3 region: CASSLTERGLSYEQYF. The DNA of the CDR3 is TGTGCCAGCAGCTTAACGGAGAGAGGGCTCTCCTACGAGCAGTACTTC.

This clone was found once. For the CDR3, the DNA is TGTGCAGTCATGCAGGGTTGGCCAGATACGCAGTATTTT. Translated: CAVMQGWPDTQYF. The chain uses TRBV28 and TRBJ2-3; D may be TRBD1 (5 bases). This CDR3 has 13 amino acids. Germline V lookup: CDR1 MDHEN, CDR2 SYDVKM.

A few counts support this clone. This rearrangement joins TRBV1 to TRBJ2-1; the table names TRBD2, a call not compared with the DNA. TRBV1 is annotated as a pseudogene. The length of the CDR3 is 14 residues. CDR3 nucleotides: TGCACCAGCAGCCCAACGCGGGGTCCTAATGAGCAGTTCTTC. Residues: CTSSPTRGPNEQFF.

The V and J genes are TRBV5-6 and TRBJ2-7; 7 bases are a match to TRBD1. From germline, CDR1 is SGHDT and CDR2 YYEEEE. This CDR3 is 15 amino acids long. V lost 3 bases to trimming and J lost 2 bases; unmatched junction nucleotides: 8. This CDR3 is CASSSGTGATYEQYF. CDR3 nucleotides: TGTGCCAGCAGCTCAGGCACAGGGGCTACCTACGAGCAGTACTTC.

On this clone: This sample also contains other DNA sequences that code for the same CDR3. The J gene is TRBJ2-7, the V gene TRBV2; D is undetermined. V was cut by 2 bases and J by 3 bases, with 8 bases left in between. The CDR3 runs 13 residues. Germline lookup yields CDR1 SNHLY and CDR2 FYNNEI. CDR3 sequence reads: CASSELILYEQYF. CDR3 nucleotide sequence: TGTGCCAGCAGTGAACTAATTCTCTACGAGCAGTACTTC.

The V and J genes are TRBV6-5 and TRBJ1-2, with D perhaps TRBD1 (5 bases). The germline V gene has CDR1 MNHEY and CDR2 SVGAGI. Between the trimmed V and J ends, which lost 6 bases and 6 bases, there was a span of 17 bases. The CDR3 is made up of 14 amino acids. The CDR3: CASSQAQGWDGYTF. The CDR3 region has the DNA TGTGCCAGCAGCCAGGCGCAGGGCTGGGATGGCTACACCTTC.

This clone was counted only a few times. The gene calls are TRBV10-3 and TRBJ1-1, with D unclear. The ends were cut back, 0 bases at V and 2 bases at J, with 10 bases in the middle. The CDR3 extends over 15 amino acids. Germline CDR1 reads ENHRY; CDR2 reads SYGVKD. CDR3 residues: CAISESTRVNTEAFF. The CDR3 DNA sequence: TGTGCCATCAGTGAGTCGACTCGGGTTAACACTGAAGCTTTCTTT.

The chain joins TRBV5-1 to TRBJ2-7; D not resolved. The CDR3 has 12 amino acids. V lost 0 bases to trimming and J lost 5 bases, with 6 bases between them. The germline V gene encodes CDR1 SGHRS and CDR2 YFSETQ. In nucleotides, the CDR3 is TGCGCCAGCAGCTTGGTAACCGACGAGCAGTACTTC. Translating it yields CASSLVTDEQYF. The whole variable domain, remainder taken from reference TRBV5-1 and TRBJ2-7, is KAGVTQTPRYLIKTRGQQVTLSCSPISGHRSVSWYQQTPGQGLQFLFEYFSETQRNKGNFPGRFSGRQFSNSRSEMNVSTLELGDSALYLCASSLVTDEQYFGPGTRLTVT.

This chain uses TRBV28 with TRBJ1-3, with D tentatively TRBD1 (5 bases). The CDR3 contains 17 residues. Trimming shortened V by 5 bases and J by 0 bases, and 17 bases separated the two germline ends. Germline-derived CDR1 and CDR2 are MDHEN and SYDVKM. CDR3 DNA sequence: TGTGCCAGCAGTCCCCGGGGGACCGCAGTCTCTGGAAACACCATATATTTT. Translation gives CASSPRGTAVSGNTIYF. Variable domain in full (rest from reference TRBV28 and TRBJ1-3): DVKVTQSSRYLVKRTGEKVFLECVQDMDHENMFWYRQDPGLGLRLIYFSYDVKMKEKGDIPEGYSVSREKKERFSLILESASTNQTSMYLCASSPRGTAVSGNTIYFGEGSWLTVV.

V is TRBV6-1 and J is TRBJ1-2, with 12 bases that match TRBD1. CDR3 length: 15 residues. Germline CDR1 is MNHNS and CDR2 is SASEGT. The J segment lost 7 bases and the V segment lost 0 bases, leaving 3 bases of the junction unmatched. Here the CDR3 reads CASSEAGTGGSGYTF. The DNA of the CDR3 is TGTGCCAGCAGTGAAGCCGGGACAGGGGGCAGTGGCTACACCTTC.

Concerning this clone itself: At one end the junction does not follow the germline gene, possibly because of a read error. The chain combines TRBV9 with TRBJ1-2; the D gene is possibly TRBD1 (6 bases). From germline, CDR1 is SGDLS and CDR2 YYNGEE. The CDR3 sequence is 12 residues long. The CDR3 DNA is TGTGCCAGCAGCGTAGGGGGGGCAGAAAAATTCTTC. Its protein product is CASSVGGAEKFF.

CDR3 amino acids: CASSSNKVDRSYRENTEAFF. DNA of the CDR3: TGTGCCAGCAGTTCCAATAAAGTGGACAGGAGTTATAGGGAGAACACTGAAGCTTTCTTT. The rearrangement joins TRBV28 to TRBJ1-1; TRBD1 matches at 7 bases. CDR1 and CDR2 from the germline V gene are MDHEN and SYDVKM. This CDR3 region has 20 residues. Trimming cost V 4 bases and J 1 base; bases outside gene matches: 21.

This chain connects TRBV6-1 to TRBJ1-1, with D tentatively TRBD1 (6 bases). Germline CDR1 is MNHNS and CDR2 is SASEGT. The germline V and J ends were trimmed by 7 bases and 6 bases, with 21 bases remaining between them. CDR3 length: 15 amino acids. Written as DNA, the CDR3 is TGTGCCAGCACCGGATTGGGGCAGGGGCCTGCTGAAGCTTTCTTT. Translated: CASTGLGQGPAEAFF.